This T cell receptor beta chain was sequenced for a study of T cell changes during pregnancy in multiple sclerosis. Produced via immunoSEQ multiplex PCR; TCRdb's table is partial and in-frame only. The sample carries about 79,000 clones, around 95% recorded once. J lost 7 bases, V lost 6 bases, and 12 bases had no gene match. Germline CDR1 and CDR2: MNHEY and SVGAGI. The CDR3 loop spans 15 amino acids. The sequencing used peripheral blood, collected in the second trimester of pregnancy. The receptor's source is a female donor in good health, enrolled as a control in a pregnancy study. The chain is built from TRBV6-5 and TRBJ1-5, with 7 bases lining up with TRBD1. DNA for the CDR3: TGTGCCAGCAGACCCGACAGGGCCATAGGGCAGCCCCAGCATTTT. Encoded protein: CASRPDRAIGQPQHF.